What follows are 5 T cell receptor beta chains derived from one specimen sequenced in a study of blood T cell repertoires in COVID-19. Repertoires were generated with immunoSEQ multiplex PCR, while TCRdb's copy carries only in-frame clones and drops some. The sample shows a few hundred thousand clones, around 87% of them seen only once. Sequencing was carried out using PBMCs or T cells enriched from blood (not recorded which). All receptors derive from a man under 40 who had recovered from COVID-19.

This chain links TRBV7-2 with TRBJ2-1; D unclear. CDR1 and CDR2 (germline): SGHTA, FQGNSA. The germline V and J ends were trimmed by 3 bases and 9 bases, with 6 bases remaining between them. The CDR3 runs 11 residues. CDR3: CASSFNREQFF. The CDR3, as DNA: TGTGCCAGCAGCTTTAATCGTGAGCAGTTCTTC.

V is TRBV18 and J is TRBJ1-5; D is possibly TRBD1 (6 bases). V was cut by 4 bases and J by 2 bases, with 12 bases left in between. Germline V gene lookup returns CDR1 KGHSH and CDR2 LQKENI. The CDR3 length is 15 residues. CDR3 sequence reads: CASSLNAGGNQPQHF. The CDR3 DNA is TGTGCCAGCTCACTGAACGCAGGGGGCAATCAGCCCCAGCATTTT. The full variable domain, with the rest looked up from reference TRBV18 and TRBJ1-5, is NAGVMQNPRHLVRRRGQEARLRCSPMKGHSHVYWYRQLPEEGLKFMVYLQKENIIDESGMPKERFSAEFPKEGPSILRIQQVVRGDSAAYFCASSLNAGGNQPQHFGDGTRLSIL.

The chain joins TRBV2 to TRBJ1-6; D possibly corresponds to TRBD1 (6 bases). The V end lost 7 bases, the J end lost 0 bases, and 19 bases lay between the germline ends. CDR3 size: 18 residues. The V gene's germline CDR1 is SNHLY and CDR2 FYNNEI. The CDR3 DNA reads TGTGCCAGCAACACTCTAACGGGGGGCAGCTCCTATAATTCACCCCTCCACTTT. Amino acids: CASNTLTGGSSYNSPLHF.

This clone was detected only a few times. The CDR3 region has the DNA TGTGCCAGCAGCTTGGGTGGGGACAGGGAAAATCAGCCCCAGCATTTT. Translating it yields CASSLGGDRENQPQHF. The chain employs TRBV5-4 and TRBJ1-5; 9 bases match TRBD1. Germline CDR1 is SGHNT and CDR2 is YYREEE (reference sequence). V lost 0 bases, J lost 4 bases, and 5 bases stayed unmatched. The CDR3 extends over 16 amino acids. The variable domain in full, completed from reference TRBV5-4 and TRBJ1-5, reads ETGVTQSPTHLIKTRGQQVTLRCSSQSGHNTVSWYQQALGQGPQFIFQYYREEENGRGNFPPRFSGLQFPNYSSELNVNALELDDSALYLCASSLGGDRENQPQHFGDGTRLSIL.

This clone was counted only a few times. The chain couples TRBV2 to TRBJ2-7, with D unresolved. The V gene lost 6 bases and the J gene lost 2 bases, with 5 bases spanning the gap. The CDR3 loop spans 11 amino acids. Germline values: CDR1 SNHLY, CDR2 FYNNEI. The DNA for the CDR3 is TGTGCCAGCAGCCAAACCTACGAGCAGTACTTC. Its translation: CASSQTYEQYF.